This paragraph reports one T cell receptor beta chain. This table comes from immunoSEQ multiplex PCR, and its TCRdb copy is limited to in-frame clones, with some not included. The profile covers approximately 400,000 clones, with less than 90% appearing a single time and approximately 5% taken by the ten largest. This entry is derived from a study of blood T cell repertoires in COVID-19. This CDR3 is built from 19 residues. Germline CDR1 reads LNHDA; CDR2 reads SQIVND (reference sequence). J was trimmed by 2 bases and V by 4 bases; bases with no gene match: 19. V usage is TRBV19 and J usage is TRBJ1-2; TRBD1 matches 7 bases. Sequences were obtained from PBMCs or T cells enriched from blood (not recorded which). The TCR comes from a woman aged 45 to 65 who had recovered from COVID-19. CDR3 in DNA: TGTGCCAGTAGTACGGCGGCAAGGCCCACAGGGGACCTAAACTATGGCTACACCTTC. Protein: CASSTAARPTGDLNYGYTF.